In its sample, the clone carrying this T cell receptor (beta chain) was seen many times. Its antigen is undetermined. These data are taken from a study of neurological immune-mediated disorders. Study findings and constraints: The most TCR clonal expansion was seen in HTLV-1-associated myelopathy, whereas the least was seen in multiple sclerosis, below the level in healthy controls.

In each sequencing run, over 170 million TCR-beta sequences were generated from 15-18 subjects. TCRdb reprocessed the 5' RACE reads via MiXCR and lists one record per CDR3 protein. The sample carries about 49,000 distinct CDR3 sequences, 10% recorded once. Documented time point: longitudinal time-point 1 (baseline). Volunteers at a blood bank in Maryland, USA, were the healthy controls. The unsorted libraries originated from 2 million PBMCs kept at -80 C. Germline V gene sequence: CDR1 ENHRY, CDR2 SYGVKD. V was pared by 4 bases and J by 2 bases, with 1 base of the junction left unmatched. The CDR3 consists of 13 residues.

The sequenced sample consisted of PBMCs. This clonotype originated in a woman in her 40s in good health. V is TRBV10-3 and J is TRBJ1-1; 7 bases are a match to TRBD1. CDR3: CAISAGGNTEAFF. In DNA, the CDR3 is TGTGCCATCAGTGCAGGGGGTAACACTGAAGCTTTCTTT.